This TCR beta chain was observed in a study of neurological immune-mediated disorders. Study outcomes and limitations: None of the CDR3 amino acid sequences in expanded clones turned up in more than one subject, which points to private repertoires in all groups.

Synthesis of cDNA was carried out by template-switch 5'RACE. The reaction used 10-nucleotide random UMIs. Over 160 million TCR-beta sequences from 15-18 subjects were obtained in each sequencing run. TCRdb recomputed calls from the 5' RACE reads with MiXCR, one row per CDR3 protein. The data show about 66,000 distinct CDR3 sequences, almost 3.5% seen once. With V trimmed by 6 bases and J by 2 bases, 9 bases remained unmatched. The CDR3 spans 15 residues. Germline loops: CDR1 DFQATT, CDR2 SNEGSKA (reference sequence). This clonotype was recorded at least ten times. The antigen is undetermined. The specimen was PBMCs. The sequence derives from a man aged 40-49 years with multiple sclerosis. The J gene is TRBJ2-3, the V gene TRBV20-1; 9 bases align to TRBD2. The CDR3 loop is CSAQGLAGHTDTQYF. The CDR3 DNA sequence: TGCAGTGCCCAAGGGCTAGCGGGGCACACAGATACGCAGTATTTT.